This T cell receptor beta chain was recovered during a study of CXCR3-negative and CXCR3-positive naive CD8 T cells. Points on this clonotype: Its antigen remains unknown.

The CDR3 spans 13 residues. The V gene's germline CDR1 is SGHVS and CDR2 FQNEAQ. Preparation of TRB cDNA libraries relied on 5' RACE carrying UMI labels. TCRdb reanalyzed the 5' RACE reads and collapses them to one entry per CDR3 protein, without DNA. The sample totals about 89,000 distinct CDR3 sequences. Whole-study findings and limits: CXCR3-negative naive cells had less hydrophobic TRB CDR3s than did CXCR3-positive naive cells. Within a donor, both naive subsets shared TRBV-TRBJ usage, unlike memory cells. Memory CD8+ cells showed much lower diversity, while both naive subsets were comparably high.

Sequencing input: naive CXCR3+ CD8+ T cells from blood. Subset indicated: CD45RO-CCR7+CD27+CD95- naive CD8+ T cells expressing CXCR3 (TNR3+). The chain joins TRBV7-8 to TRBJ1-1; TCRdb selects TRBD1, and the lack of DNA leaves this call unchecked. This TCR was sampled from a human donor in good health. Some clones in this sample may be carry-over from other donors' samples. The CDR3 is CASSFHRGAEAFF.